A single TCR beta chain is shown here with its context. Its antigen remains unknown. The data originate from a study of vaccination effects on CD4 cells after COVID-19. Study-wide background: Vaccination followed sampling of two convalescent patients by 16 days and one week respectively.

V shed 4 bases and J 4 bases; nucleotides not matched to a gene: 11. This CDR3 spans 18 amino acids. Germline values: CDR1 LNHDA, CDR2 SQIVND (reference sequence). Study results and caveats: Among infection- and vaccine-induced clones, marked clonal contraction occurred late after vaccination.

Following culture for approximately 11 days, CD4+ T cells were isolated. Half-medium changes using IL-2 medium occurred on days 3 and 7. Assay used: immunoSEQ multiplex PCR; TCRdb lists only in-frame clones, some missing. The table includes tens of thousands of clones, 76% detected once. The sequencing used CD4+ T cells from PBMCs cultured without peptide, collected before COVID-19 vaccination. This chain uses TRBV19 with TRBJ2-2, with 11 bases aligning to TRBD2. This TCR came from a human donor who had a prior SARS-CoV-2 infection. The CDR3: CASSKRMISGRATGELFF. The CDR3 bases are TGTGCCAGTAGTAAACGCATGATTAGCGGGAGGGCCACCGGGGAGCTGTTTTTT.